This TCR beta chain derives from a study of breast tumors, draining lymph nodes, adjacent tissues. General study findings and limits: Tumors had less TCR diversity than lymph nodes, more than nontumor tissue. Tumor T cell lymph node origin was a supported hypothesis, not proven. Data fit most tumor T cells coming from lymph node, expanding in tumor.

Samples came from axillary lymph nodes draining the breast cancer. A word on this clonotype: Its specificity is unknown.

V was cut by 5 bases and J by 3 bases, with 10 bases left in between. The CDR3 loop spans 13 amino acids. One entry per CDR3 protein results from TCRdb running MiXCR on the multiplex PCR reads. In the table there are around 290,000 distinct CDR3 sequences, more than 30% of which are singletons. The chain recombines TRBV12-3 or TRBV12-4 with TRBJ2-5, with a weak D call TRBD2 (6 bases). The clonotype was recovered from a female donor with breast cancer. Some clones in this sample may be carry-over from other donors' samples. Sequencing was carried out using axillary lymph node tissue. The CDR3 spells CASSNEREETQYF. In DNA form, the CDR3 reads TGTGCCAGCAGTAACGAGCGGGAAGAGACCCAGTACTTC.